This record concerns one T cell receptor (beta chain) sequence. The data belong to a study of blood T cell repertoires in COVID-19. CDR3 size: 14 residues. V was cut by 5 bases and J by 4 bases, with 14 bases left in between. Per germline, CDR1 LGHDT and CDR2 YNNKEL (reference sequence). Libraries were prepared by immunoSEQ multiplex PCR; TCRdb keeps only in-frame clonotypes and omits some of them. The data contain over 350,000 clones, roughly 88% of them singletons. The source material was peripheral blood. The V gene is TRBV3-1 (or the pseudogene TRBV3-2), the J gene TRBJ1-2; D is perhaps TRBD1 (5 bases). This TCR derives from a woman in her 30s with active or convalescent COVID-19. This chain's CDR3 is CASSSSTEGYGYTF. In DNA form, the CDR3 reads TGTGCCAGCAGCTCTTCGACAGAAGGCTATGGCTACACCTTC.